This T cell receptor beta chain appears in the sequencing data of a study of cytomegalovirus exposure and HLA in healthy donors. Study-wide background: Clustering assigned over 70% of the approximately 400 genotyped donors to the Caucasian-associated ancestry cluster. General observations from the study: Later genetic work tied a missense DCLRE1C variant to beta-chain V and J trimming. It was reported in a later analysis that an Asian-associated ancestry cluster showed fewer N-insertions than the 666-donor mean.

Deletions cut 6 bases from V and 6 bases from J, with 12 bases between. The CDR3 loop spans 13 amino acids. Germline loops: CDR1 MDHEN, CDR2 SYDVKM. Nominally healthy donors were sampled, though unrecorded immune exposures were likely. A single count supports this clone. The target antigen is unknown. Vbeta (60) and Jbeta (13) primers were used in the PCR. Assay: immunoSEQ multiplex PCR; the TCRdb copy retains only in-frame clones and omits some. This table has roughly 160,000 clones, about 77% appearing once. Material for sequencing was PBMCs. This clonotype was sampled from a woman in her forties or fifties in good health and CMV-seronegative. The gene calls are TRBV28 and TRBJ1-5; tentatively, D is TRBD1 (5 bases). The CDR3 nucleotides read TGTGCCAGCAGCCCCCCAAGGGGTCAGCCCCAGCATTTT. This encodes CASSPPRGQPQHF.